The clone carrying this T cell receptor (beta chain) occurred a few times. For TCR beta, libraries came from iRepertoire HTBI primers and Arm-PCR of CDR3 regions. Using its own MiXCR run on the multiplex PCR reads, TCRdb lists one record per CDR3 protein. The sample includes about 380,000 distinct CDR3 sequences, 15% to 17% seen only once; the top ten take 20% to 25%. V gave up 4 bases and J gave up 5 bases, with 12 bases separating them. This CDR3 region has 13 residues. Germline-derived CDR1 and CDR2 are SGHAT and FQNNGV. Time point in this sample: newly diagnosed GD, antithyroid drugs for less than 3 months. PBMC-extracted RNA yielded the TCR library. This record comes from a study of regulatory T cells in long-lasting Graves disease.

V usage is TRBV11-2 and J usage is TRBJ2-7; D remains ambiguous. The source is a female donor with Graves disease. The sample here was peripheral blood mononuclear cells (PBMCs), taken at new diagnosis, from a patient treated with antithyroid drugs. The DNA for the CDR3 is TGTGCCAGCAGCTCAAGATTTAAGGACGAGCAGTACTTC. Protein product: CASSSRFKDEQYF. The variable domain in full, with the rest retrieved from reference TRBV11-2 and TRBJ2-7, is EAGVAQSPRYKIIEKRQSVAFWCNPISGHATLYWYQQILGQGPKLLIQFQNNGVVDDSQLPKDRFSAERLKGVDSTLKIQPAKLEDSAVYLCASSSRFKDEQYFGPGTRLTVT.